This T cell receptor (beta chain) stems from a study of STAT5B mutations in CD4+ large granular lymphocyte leukemia. Study-wide findings and caveats: Main leukemic clonotypes were patient-specific, but more than 20% appeared at low frequency elsewhere. 8/27 top patient clones versus 2/35 control clones were TRBV06-family.

This clone was detected once. Antigen: not known. The germline V gene has CDR1 SGHDT and CDR2 YYEEEE. There are 12 residues in the CDR3. The ends were cut back, 2 bases at V and 8 bases at J, with 10 bases in the middle. Clones were read by immunoSEQ multiplex PCR, and TCRdb kept only the in-frame ones, dropping some. The sample has approximately 30,000 clones; more than 70% are singletons. This TCR came from a human donor in good health. The J gene is TRBJ1-2, the V gene TRBV5-6; the D is unclear. Sequencing was performed on CD4+ T cells from blood buffy coats. Here the CDR3 DNA reads TGTGCCAGCAGCTTACTCAGAGGGGGCTACACCTTC. It yields the protein CASSLLRGGYTF. The whole variable domain, remainder taken from reference TRBV5-6 and TRBJ1-2, is DAGVTQSPTHLIKTRGQQVTLRCSPKSGHDTVSWYQQALGQGPQFIFQYYEEEERQRGNFPDRFSGHQFPNYSSELNVNALLLGDSALYLCASSLLRGGYTFGSGTRLTVV.